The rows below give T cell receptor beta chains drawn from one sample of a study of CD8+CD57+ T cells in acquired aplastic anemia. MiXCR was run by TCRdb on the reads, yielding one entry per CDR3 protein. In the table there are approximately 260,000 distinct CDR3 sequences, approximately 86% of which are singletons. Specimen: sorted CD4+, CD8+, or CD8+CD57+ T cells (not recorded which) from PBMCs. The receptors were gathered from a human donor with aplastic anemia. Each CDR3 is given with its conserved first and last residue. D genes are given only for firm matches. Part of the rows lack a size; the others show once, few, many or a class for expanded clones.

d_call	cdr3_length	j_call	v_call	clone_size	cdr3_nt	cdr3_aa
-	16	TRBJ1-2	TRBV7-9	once	TGTGCCAGCAGCTTAGGGAGGGAAGGCATCGAAGATTTCTACACCTTC	CASSLGREGIEDFYTF
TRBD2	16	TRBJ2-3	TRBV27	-	TGTGCCAGCAGACAGGGACTAGCGGGAGGTTCGGATACGCAGTATTTT	CASRQGLAGGSDTQYF
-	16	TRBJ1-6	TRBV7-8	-	TGTGCCAGCAGCTTGGGGGAAGGCGCCTATAATTCACATCTCCACTTT	CASSLGEGAYNSHLHF
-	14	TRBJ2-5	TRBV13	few	TGTGCCAACAGCGTAGCGGCGTACCAAGAGACCCAGTACTTC	CANSVAAYQETQYF
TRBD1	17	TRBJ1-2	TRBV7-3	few	TGTGCCAGCAGCCGGGAACCAGGGGGCGCTCCGGGCTATGGCTACACCTTC	CASSREPGGAPGYGYTF
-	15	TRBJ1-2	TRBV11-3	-	TGTGCCAGCAGCTTAAAAGTGACAGCCGACTATGGCTACACCTTC	CASSLKVTADYGYTF
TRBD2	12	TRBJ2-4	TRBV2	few	TGTGCCAGCGGGGACGGGGGGACCAATACGTACTTC	CASGDGGTNTYF
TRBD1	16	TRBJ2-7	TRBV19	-	TGTGCCAGTAGTATAGGGCGACAGGGAGAGACCTACGAGCAGTACTTC	CASSIGRQGETYEQYF
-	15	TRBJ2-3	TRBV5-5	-	TGTGCCAGCAGCGTAACAGGAGAGAGCACAGATACGCAGTATTTT	CASSVTGESTDTQYF
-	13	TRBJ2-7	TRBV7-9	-	TGTGCCAGCAGCACCTCCGGCTCCTACGAGCAGTACTTC	CASSTSGSYEQYF
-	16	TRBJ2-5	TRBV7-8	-	TGTGCCAGCAGCTTTCATCCAGACGGGGCTGCCCTTTCCCAGTACTTC	CASSFHPDGAALSQYF
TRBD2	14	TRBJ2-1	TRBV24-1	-	TGTGCCACCGGGACTAGCGGTTCCTGGGATGAGCAGTTCTTC	CATGTSGSWDEQFF
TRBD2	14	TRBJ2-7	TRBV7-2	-	TGTGCCAGCAGCTTCGGACTAGCGAGCTACGAGCAGTACTTC	CASSFGLASYEQYF
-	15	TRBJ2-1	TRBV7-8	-	TGTGCCAGCAGCTTAGGGGGAGGAAACGATAAGGAGCAGTTCTTC	CASSLGGGNDKEQFF
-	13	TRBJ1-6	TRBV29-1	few	TGCAGCGTTGAGGTGACAGCAGATTCACCCCTCCACTTT	CSVEVTADSPLHF
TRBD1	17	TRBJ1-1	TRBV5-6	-	TGTGCCAGCAGCGTGGAGGGGGGACAGGGAGGAAACACTGAAGCTTTCTTT	CASSVEGGQGGNTEAFF
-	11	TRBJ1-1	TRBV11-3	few	TGTGCCAGCAGCTTAGATCAGACAGCTTTCTTT	CASSLDQTAFF
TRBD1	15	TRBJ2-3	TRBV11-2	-	TGTGCCAGCAGAGGACAGGAGGTCGGCACAGATACGCAGTATTTT	CASRGQEVGTDTQYF
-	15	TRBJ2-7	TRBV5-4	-	TGTGCCAGCAGCTTTACTGACGCCCTACTCTACGAGCAGTACTTC	CASSFTDALLYEQYF
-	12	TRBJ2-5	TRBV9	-	TGTGCCAGCAGCGCCCTTAGTACCGGGGAGCTGTTT	CASSALSTGELF
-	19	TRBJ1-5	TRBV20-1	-	TGCAGTGCCATTAGTAGGGATCTTCGCGTCGGGGTCAGCAATCAGCCCCAGCATTTT	CSAISRDLRVGVSNQPQHF
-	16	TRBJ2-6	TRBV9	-	TGTGCCAGCAGCGTAGGGGTCTCGAGAAATCAGCCCCTCCTGACTTTC	CASSVGVSRNQPLLTF